The 21 T cell receptor beta chains presented below share a single source sample, sequenced in a study of response to subunit inactivated influenza vaccine. Via MiXCR, TCRdb re-called the RT-PCR reads, giving one row per CDR3 protein. The data contain 500,000 or so distinct CDR3 sequences, 15% to 20% of them singletons. The sequences come from CD4+ T cells sorted from PBMCs, collected less than 30 months after vaccination. These receptors came from a man aged 45 to 70 who received an inactivated influenza vaccine.

This clonotype was detected a few times. The V and J genes are TRBV7-9 and TRBJ2-5, with TRBD2 matching 12 bases. The CDR3 extends over 15 amino acids. With 5 bases clipped from V and 5 bases from J, the junction kept 6 bases outside the gene matches. Germline CDR1 reads SEHNR; CDR2 reads FQNEAQ (reference sequence). CDR3 in amino acids: CASSVRLAGEETQYF. The CDR3 DNA sequence: TGTGCCAGCAGCGTCCGACTAGCGGGGGAGGAGACCCAGTACTTC.

Concerning this clonotype: A read error is possible here, since a much larger clone lies one base away. The chain uses TRBV4-3 and TRBJ2-1; 8 nucleotides agree with TRBD2. Trimming at V came to 4 bases and at J to 9 bases, leaving 11 bases not matched to a gene. CDR1 is LGHNA, CDR2 YSLEER, per germline. This CDR3 has 15 amino acids. CDR3 amino acids: CASSLEVSGGGEQFF. DNA of the CDR3: TGCGCCAGCAGCCTAGAAGTAAGCGGGGGCGGTGAGCAGTTCTTC.

The chain is built from TRBV7-9 and TRBJ1-2; the match to TRBD1 covers 10 bases. Germline V gene lookup returns CDR1 SEHNR and CDR2 FQNEAQ (reference sequence). The CDR3 has 14 residues. Germline trimming cut 4 bases from V and 6 bases from J; bases unmatched to any gene: 5. The CDR3 loop is CASSSIDRGHGYTF. Here the CDR3 DNA reads TGTGCCAGCAGCTCAATAGACAGGGGGCATGGCTACACCTTC. Variable domain in full (rest from reference TRBV7-9 and TRBJ1-2): DTGVSQNPRHKITKRGQNVTFRCDPISEHNRLYWYRQTLGQGPEFLTYFQNEAQLEKSRLLSDRFSAERPKGSFSTLEIQRTEQGDSAMYLCASSSIDRGHGYTFGSGTRLTVV.

The chain is built from TRBV5-6 and TRBJ2-2; D gene unclear. The CDR3 extends over 15 amino acids. The germline V gene has CDR1 SGHDT and CDR2 YYEEEE. Trimming removed 1 base at V and 4 bases at J, with 11 bases between. CDR3 residues: CASSLPGEVTGELFF. The CDR3 nucleotides are TGTGCCAGCAGCTTGCCAGGCGAGGTCACCGGGGAGCTGTTTTTT.

The CDR3 sequence: CASSLALRGQETQYF. CDR3 coding DNA: TGCGCCAGCAGCTTGGCCCTGCGGGGTCAAGAGACCCAGTACTTC. V usage is TRBV5-1 and J usage is TRBJ2-5, with D perhaps TRBD2 (6 bases). Per germline, CDR1 SGHRS and CDR2 YFSETQ. There are 15 residues in the CDR3. With 0 bases removed from V and 2 bases from J, the gap between germline ends came to 11 bases.

This clonotype showed up just a few times. The genes are TRBV6-1 and TRBJ2-1; the D is unclear. Trimming took off 5 bases at V and 5 bases at J, with 19 bases between the two ends. There are 16 residues in the CDR3. Looked up from germline, CDR1 is MNHNS and CDR2 is SASEGT. This CDR3 is CASSKPLPRPNNEQFF. The CDR3, as DNA: TGTGCCAGCAGTAAACCTCTCCCCCGGCCCAACAATGAGCAGTTCTTC.

This clonotype was counted ten times or more. CDR3 in amino acids: CASSFRSGSNTGELFF. DNA of the CDR3: TGCGCCAGCAGCTTCAGGAGCGGGAGTAACACCGGGGAGCTGTTTTTT. The chain couples TRBV5-1 to TRBJ2-2, with 8 positions matching TRBD2. After removal of 2 bases from V and 2 bases from J, the junction contained 5 bases not matched to a gene. CDR1 is SGHRS and CDR2 is YFSETQ in the germline V gene. This CDR3 has 16 residues.

This clonotype has just a few counts. This chain joins TRBV12-3 or TRBV12-4 and TRBJ1-5; 7 nucleotides line up with TRBD1. The CDR3 is made up of 18 amino acids. Trimming took 8 bases from V and 2 from J; bases not matched to a gene: 18. The CDR3 DNA reads TGTGCCAGCTCGTGGGGGACAGCCTTCTATAGCGGCAATCAGCCCCAGCATTTT. Translated: CASSWGTAFYSGNQPQHF.

The J gene is TRBJ1-2, the V gene TRBV4-1, with a possible D match to TRBD1 (5 bases). Germline CDR1 is MGHRA and CDR2 is YSYEKL. The CDR3 has 16 residues. V lost 1 base, J lost 8 bases, and 20 bases lay in between. This chain's CDR3 is CASSQVTSAGPEGYTF. The DNA for the CDR3 is TGCGCCAGCAGCCAAGTAACCTCAGCAGGGCCGGAAGGCTACACCTTC.

The V gene is TRBV5-1, the J gene TRBJ2-5; 12 bases map to TRBD2. The CDR3 is 16 residues long. Germline V CDR1 and CDR2: SGHRS, YFSETQ. Germline trimming cut 5 bases from V and 4 bases from J; bases unmatched to any gene: 9. The CDR3: CASSSSGGATGETQYF. CDR3 in DNA: TGCGCCAGCAGTTCTAGCGGGGGGGCGACGGGAGAGACCCAGTACTTC.

This rearrangement joins TRBV20-1 to TRBJ2-4, with TRBD2 matching over 11 bases. This CDR3 comprises 15 residues. V lost 3 bases, J lost 0 bases, and 1 base stayed unmatched. Germline V CDR1 and CDR2: DFQATT, SNEGSKA (reference sequence). CDR3 nucleotides: TGCAGTGCTAGGACTAGCGGGGTAGCCAAAAACATTCAGTACTTC. Protein sequence: CSARTSGVAKNIQYF.

The V and J genes are TRBV15 and TRBJ2-1; 9 bases agree with TRBD2. The CDR3 has 16 residues. The V and J ends lost 2 bases and 6 bases, in that order; junction bases with no gene match: 8. Germline-derived CDR1 and CDR2 are LNHNV and YYDKDF (reference sequence). In nucleotides, the CDR3 is TGTGCCACCAGCAGAAACCCTAGCGGGAAAGGCAATGAGCAGTTCTTC. This codes for CATSRNPSGKGNEQFF.

CDR3 sequence reads: CASSVGLAGALSPDTQYF. CDR3 DNA sequence: TGTGCCAGCAGCGTAGGACTAGCGGGGGCGCTTTCCCCAGATACGCAGTATTTT. V gene TRBV11-2 combines with J gene TRBJ2-3; 13 bases match TRBD2. V lost 5 bases and J lost 4; bases outside the gene matches: 12. The CDR3 totals 18 residues. Per germline, CDR1 SGHAT and CDR2 FQNNGV.

V gene TRBV6-6 combines with J gene TRBJ2-2; D is unclear. Trimming stripped 2 bases from V and 6 bases from J, with 7 bases between. Germline lookup yields CDR1 MNHNY and CDR2 SVGAGI (reference sequence). This CDR3 region has 13 residues. CDR3 nucleotides: TGTGCCAGCAGTTACCAGCAATCCGGGGAGCTGTTTTTT. This gives the protein CASSYQQSGELFF.

This clonotype turned up a few times. The gene calls are TRBV6-2 or TRBV6-3 and TRBJ1-6; perhaps TRBD1 as D (6 bases). Germline V CDR1 and CDR2: MNHEY, SVGEGT. Between the trimmed V and J ends, which lost 7 bases and 9 bases, there was a span of 19 bases. There are 15 residues in the CDR3. The CDR3 sequence is CASTIDRNLISPLHF. The CDR3 region has the DNA TGTGCCAGCACCATCGACAGGAATTTAATTTCACCCCTCCACTTT.

This chain connects TRBV19 to TRBJ2-3; D is unresolved. V was clipped by 3 bases and J by 5 bases, with 3 bases between them. CDR1 LNHDA and CDR2 SQIVND come from the germline V gene (reference sequence). This CDR3 is 11 amino acids long. CDR3 residues: CASSMQDTQYF. The CDR3 coding sequence is TGTGCCAGTAGTATGCAAGATACGCAGTATTTT.

This clonotype was observed many times. The J gene is TRBJ1-1, the V gene TRBV3-1; D remains unclear. This CDR3 contains 13 residues. Looked up from germline, CDR1 is LGHDT and CDR2 is YNNKEL (reference sequence). Deletions cut 4 bases from V and 3 bases from J, with 9 bases between. CDR3 nucleotides: TGTGCCAGCAGCCGGGGTATTCACACTGAAGCTTTCTTT. Translation: CASSRGIHTEAFF.

The rearrangement links TRBV6-2 or TRBV6-3 to TRBJ1-5, with D possibly matching TRBD1 (6 bases). The V gene lost 2 bases and the J gene lost 5 bases, with 13 bases spanning the gap. CDR3 length equals 15 residues. Germline-derived CDR1 and CDR2 are MNHEY and SVGEGT. The CDR3 coding sequence is TGTGCCAGCAGTTACCCCGATGGGGGCGATCAGCCCCAGCATTTT. Protein product: CASSYPDGGDQPQHF.

This clonotype was seen repeatedly, ten times or more. The chain links TRBV7-8 to TRBJ2-3; TRBD2 matches at 8 bases. Germline lookup yields CDR1 SGHVS and CDR2 FQNEAQ. J lost 0 bases, V lost 3 bases, and 2 bases had no gene match. This CDR3 has 15 residues. The chain's CDR3 is CASSLSGGSTDTQYF. The CDR3 region has the DNA TGTGCCAGCAGCTTGAGCGGGGGTAGCACAGATACGCAGTATTTT.

The J gene is TRBJ2-7, the V gene TRBV3-1; the D gene is possibly TRBD1 (6 bases). This CDR3 contains 15 residues. The germline gives CDR1 LGHDT, CDR2 YNNKEL (reference sequence). Trimming left V 3 bases short and J 0 bases short, with 12 bases between. CDR3 coding DNA: TGTGCCAGCAGCCAGTGGGACACGAGCTCCTACGAGCAGTACTTC. Protein: CASSQWDTSSYEQYF.

This chain connects TRBV2 to TRBJ2-6, with D unresolved. V shed 7 bases and J shed 0 bases, with 10 bases lying between them. Germline V gene lookup returns CDR1 SNHLY and CDR2 FYNNEI. The CDR3 is 15 amino acids. CDR3 residues: CASKDQNSGANVLTF. As DNA, the CDR3 is TGTGCCAGCAAGGATCAGAACTCTGGGGCCAACGTCCTGACTTTC.